This entry lists 21 T cell receptor beta chains sequenced from one sample in a study of long-term antiretroviral therapy in people with HIV. immunoSEQ v3.0 was run at survey level. The table came from immunoSEQ multiplex PCR; TCRdb's copy has only in-frame clones and leaves some out. The sample contains about 12,000 clones, roughly 79% of which appear only once. The sample here was unsorted PBMCs, taken 0.8 years before starting antiretroviral therapy. These receptors originate from a woman aged 40 to 50 with HIV.

This clone was counted only a few times. V gene TRBV27 combines with J gene TRBJ2-2; D is unclear. The CDR3 runs 12 residues. The germline V gene has CDR1 MNHEY and CDR2 SMNVEV (reference sequence). Deletions cut 3 bases from V and 7 bases from J, with 6 bases between. The chain's CDR3 is CASSFVHGELFF. Here the CDR3 DNA reads TGTGCCAGCAGTTTTGTCCACGGGGAGCTGTTTTTT.

This chain connects TRBV10-3 to TRBJ2-5, with TRBD1 identical over 8 bases. The CDR3 is 14 residues long. The ends lost 10 bases at V and 0 bases at J; junction bases unmatched: 7. The germline gives CDR1 ENHRY, CDR2 SYGVKD. The CDR3 loop is CATGTGQYQETQYF. The CDR3 DNA is TGTGCCACCGGGACAGGACAGTACCAAGAGACCCAGTACTTC.

The table lists this clone with a few counts. This chain connects TRBV10-3 to TRBJ2-5; no definite D call. There are 13 residues in the CDR3. With 6 bases removed from V and 3 bases from J, the gap between germline ends came to 11 bases. Germline CDR1 reads ENHRY; CDR2 reads SYGVKD. This CDR3 reads CAISGLTEETQYF. CDR3 DNA: TGTGCCATCAGCGGATTAACTGAAGAGACCCAGTACTTC.

The chain links TRBV18 to TRBJ2-7; no firm D call. The V end lost 3 bases, the J end lost 5 bases, and 11 bases lay between the germline ends. Germline CDR1 is KGHSH and CDR2 is LQKENI. The CDR3 consists of 13 residues. CDR3 DNA: TGTGCCAGCTCACCCGGTGAGGCCCACGAGCAGTACTTC. Protein: CASSPGEAHEQYF.

This clone was counted only a few times. The V gene is TRBV4-1, the J gene TRBJ1-5; no clear D gene. This CDR3 spans 15 amino acids. From germline, CDR1 is MGHRA and CDR2 YSYEKL. Trimming took off 1 base at V and 5 bases at J, with 12 bases between the two ends. CDR3 loop: CASSQAFDGDQPQHF. CDR3 nucleotide sequence: TGCGCCAGCAGCCAAGCTTTCGACGGGGATCAGCCCCAGCATTTT.

The chain couples TRBV7-5 to TRBJ1-2. TRBV7-5 is designated a pseudogene. This CDR3 region has 13 residues. CDR3 coding DNA: TGTGCCAGCAGCTCGGAGTACTATTATGGCTACACCTTC. As protein: CASSSEYYYGYTF.

The gene calls are TRBV2 and TRBJ2-1; 7 nucleotides line up with TRBD2. The CDR3 consists of 14 residues. Germline loops: CDR1 SNHLY, CDR2 FYNNEI. The ends lost 4 bases at V and 8 bases at J; junction bases unmatched: 8. As DNA, the CDR3 is TGTGCCAGCAGTGTGGCGGGAGCGCGGTATGAGCAGTTCTTC. Translated, it gives CASSVAGARYEQFF.

J is TRBJ2-3 and V is TRBV5-8; 8 nucleotides line up with TRBD2. Germline values: CDR1 SGHTS, CDR2 YDEGEE. The CDR3 covers 16 residues. V dropped 7 bases and J dropped 0; count of bases not matched to a gene: 10. The CDR3 DNA follows: TGTGCCAGCCTACTCATAGCGGGGACTAGCACAGATACGCAGTATTTT. Its translation is CASLLIAGTSTDTQYF.

The chain recombines TRBV28 with TRBJ1-2; the D is unclear. This CDR3 spans 13 amino acids. Germline V gene lookup returns CDR1 MDHEN and CDR2 SYDVKM. V lost 2 bases, J lost 2 bases, and 6 bases lay in between. The CDR3 protein is CASSLSTNYGYTF. The CDR3 coding sequence is TGTGCCAGCAGTTTAAGTACGAACTATGGCTACACCTTC.

This chain uses TRBV6-6 with TRBJ1-5; D not resolved. Germline CDR1 is MNHNY and CDR2 is SVGAGI (reference sequence). Trimming took off 2 bases at V and 6 bases at J, with 14 bases between the two ends. This CDR3 region has 15 residues. The CDR3 sequence is CASSYLAVGSQPQHF. In DNA form, the CDR3 reads TGTGCCAGCAGTTACCTTGCGGTGGGAAGTCAGCCCCAGCATTTT.

The chain employs TRBV9 and TRBJ2-6; D is uncertain. This CDR3 comprises 16 residues. Per the germline V gene, CDR1 is SGDLS and CDR2 is YYNGEE. With 3 bases removed from V and 2 bases from J, the gap between germline ends came to 12 bases. The CDR3 coding sequence is TGTGCCAGCAGCGACGAACTGGATACTGGGGCCAACGTCCTGACTTTC. Translated, it gives CASSDELDTGANVLTF.

This chain links TRBV5-1 with TRBJ1-4, with D maybe TRBD1 (6 bases). With 0 bases removed from V and 7 bases from J, the gap between germline ends came to 10 bases. Germline-derived CDR1 and CDR2 are SGHRS and YFSETQ. CDR3 length: 14 amino acids. The CDR3, as DNA: TGCGCCAGCAGCTTGGTACAGGGACCTGAAAAACTGTTTTTT. This translates into CASSLVQGPEKLFF. The full variable domain, its missing parts supplied by reference TRBV5-1 and TRBJ1-4, is KAGVTQTPRYLIKTRGQQVTLSCSPISGHRSVSWYQQTPGQGLQFLFEYFSETQRNKGNFPGRFSGRQFSNSRSEMNVSTLELGDSALYLCASSLVQGPEKLFFGSGTQLSVL.

The chain joins TRBV14 to TRBJ2-5; a possible D gene is TRBD2 (5 bases). From germline, CDR1 is SGHDN and CDR2 FVKESK. Trimming left V 4 bases short and J 1 base short, with 19 bases between. The CDR3 runs to 17 residues. The CDR3 region has the DNA TGTGCCAGCAGCCTACAGCGGCGCAGACAACGCCAAGAGACCCAGTACTTC. This sequence encodes CASSLQRRRQRQETQYF.

The rearrangement links TRBV7-2 to TRBJ2-7; maybe TRBD2 (6 bases). The germline V gene encodes CDR1 SGHTA and CDR2 FQGNSA. CDR3 size: 16 residues. Trimming took off 5 bases at V and 6 bases at J, with 23 bases between the two ends. The DNA for the CDR3 is TGTGCCAGCAGCCGCCAAGACGGAAGCCTGGGGGGCGAGCAGTACTTC. This translates into CASSRQDGSLGGEQYF.

This chain links TRBV14 with TRBJ2-1; 11 bases line up with TRBD2. Unmatched junction bases numbered 7, after V lost 2 bases and J lost 7 bases. CDR1 and CDR2 (germline): SGHDN, FVKESK. The CDR3 length is 16 residues. The CDR3 DNA reads TGTGCCAGCAGCCAACCTCTAGCGGGAGGCTCTAATGAGCAGTTCTTC. Translated: CASSQPLAGGSNEQFF.

The chain recombines TRBV7-2 with TRBJ1-2, with D uncertain. There are 13 residues in the CDR3. V lost 2 bases and J lost 3, with 7 bases in between. CDR1 and CDR2 (germline): SGHTA, FQGNSA. The DNA of the CDR3 is TGTGCCAGCAGCTTATCCGGGGACTATGGCTACACCTTC. Protein: CASSLSGDYGYTF.

The CDR3 here is CASSQGAIGQPYTF. The CDR3 DNA sequence: TGTGCCAGCAGCCAAGGGGCAATCGGACAGCCCTACACCTTC. The gene calls are TRBV7-9 and TRBJ1-2; D is perhaps TRBD1 (6 bases). This CDR3 spans 14 amino acids. With 5 bases removed from V and 10 bases from J, the gap between germline ends came to 20 bases. CDR1 SEHNR and CDR2 FQNEAQ come from the germline V gene (reference sequence).

The rearrangement joins TRBV28 to TRBJ2-1; 9 bases line up with TRBD2. The J segment lost 3 bases and the V segment lost 3 bases, leaving 3 bases of the junction unmatched. Per germline, CDR1 MDHEN and CDR2 SYDVKM. This CDR3 comprises 15 residues. This CDR3 is CASSLTSGFYNEQFF. CDR3 coding DNA: TGTGCCAGCAGTTTGACTAGCGGATTCTACAATGAGCAGTTCTTC.

This clone is labeled medium-sized. The V and J genes are TRBV29-1 and TRBJ2-3, with 12 bases fitting TRBD2. Germline CDR1 is SQVTM and CDR2 is ANQGSEA. J lost 0 bases, V lost 7 bases, and 14 bases had no gene match. The length of the CDR3 is 18 residues. The CDR3 protein is CSARGTELAGGSTDTQYF. DNA of the CDR3: TGCAGCGCCCGCGGGACAGAGCTAGCGGGAGGGAGCACAGATACGCAGTATTTT.

A single count supports this clone. The CDR3 region has the DNA TGTGCCAGCAGCGCCTACTGGGATACGCAGTATTTT. Its translation: CASSAYWDTQYF. V and J are TRBV6-1 and TRBJ2-3; no clear D gene. Per germline, CDR1 MNHNS and CDR2 SASEGT. Trimming cost V 6 bases and J 6 bases, with 10 bases left between them. CDR3 size: 12 residues.

V is TRBV19 and J is TRBJ2-3; 14 nucleotides line up with TRBD2. Trimming removed 3 bases from V and 8 bases from J; junction bases left unmatched: 4. The CDR3 is made up of 15 amino acids. Germline V gives CDR1 LNHDA, CDR2 SQIVND (reference sequence). CDR3 sequence: CASSIDGLAGGTQYF. In DNA, the CDR3 is TGTGCCAGTAGTATCGACGGACTAGCGGGAGGTACGCAGTATTTT.